The source of this TCR beta chain is a study of blood T cell repertoires in COVID-19. This clone was seen just once. This CDR3 is built from 13 residues. The V gene lost 4 bases and the J gene lost 2 bases, with 9 bases spanning the gap. Germline V gene lookup returns CDR1 SEHNR and CDR2 FQNEAQ (reference sequence). Profiled with immunoSEQ multiplex PCR; TCRdb holds only in-frame clones, not every one. The sample comprises tens of thousands of clones, 89% of which are singletons, and around 2.9% rests with the top ten. This sequence was found in a middle-aged man with COVID-19, enrolled during active disease. This sequence joins TRBV7-9 and TRBJ2-7, with D possibly matching TRBD2 (6 bases). The sequencing input was peripheral blood. CDR3: CASSSGEAYEQYF. CDR3 bases: TGTGCCAGCAGCTCTGGGGAGGCCTACGAGCAGTACTTC. The full variable domain, with the rest looked up from reference TRBV7-9 and TRBJ2-7, is DTGVSQNPRHKITKRGQNVTFRCDPISEHNRLYWYRQTLGQGPEFLTYFQNEAQLEKSRLLSDRFSAERPKGSFSTLEIQRTEQGDSAMYLCASSSGEAYEQYFGPGTRLTVT.